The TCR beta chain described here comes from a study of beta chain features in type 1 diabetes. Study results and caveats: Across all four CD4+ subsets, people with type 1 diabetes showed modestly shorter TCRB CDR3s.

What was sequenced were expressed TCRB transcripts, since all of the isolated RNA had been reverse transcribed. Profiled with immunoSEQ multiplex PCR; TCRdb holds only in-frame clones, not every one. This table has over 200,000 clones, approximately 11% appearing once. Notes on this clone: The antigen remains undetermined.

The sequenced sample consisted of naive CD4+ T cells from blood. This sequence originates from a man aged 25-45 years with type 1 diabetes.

The CDR3 region is CAWRQLTDQPEQYF. CDR3 nucleotide sequence: TGTGCCTGGAGGCAGCTGACAGACCAACCCGAGCAGTACTTC. The chain couples TRBV30 to TRBJ2-7; TRBD1 might be the D (5 bases). CDR3 length: 14 amino acids. Germline V gene data show CDR1 as GTSNPN and CDR2 as SVGIG (reference sequence). Trimming shortened V by 3 bases and J by 6 bases, and 18 bases separated the two germline ends.